This T cell receptor beta chain was captured in a study of human T cells and chemical hapten exposure. Details on this clonotype: Its specificity is not known.

Specified time point: patch test 1, 2 weeks after DPC sensitization. Treatment denoted: therapeutic diphenylcyclopropenone sensitization with weekly scalp DPC. Those who donated were patients with alopecia, 18 to 70 years of age, and suitable for DPC. The CDR3 sequence is 12 residues long. V lost 6 bases and J lost 10; bases outside the gene matches: 7. During construction of the library, unique molecular identifiers were attached to individual cDNA molecules for quantitative, reproducible TCR counting. One entry per CDR3 protein, called by TCRdb with MiXCR from the RACE reads. Among 380,000 or so distinct CDR3 sequences listed, more than 4.5% were seen once. Study-wide points: Expanded TCRs were compared with controls, and the expanded TCRs formed significantly more large CDR3 similarity clusters.

V and J are TRBV12-3 or TRBV12-4 and TRBJ1-1; 8 nucleotides agree with TRBD1. The receptor was isolated from a woman between 45 and 60 years old with alopecia areata. Some clones in this sample may be carry-over from other donors' samples. The sample consisted of whole blood, taken in connection with sensitization to the hapten diphenylcyclopropenone (DPC). The CDR3 DNA is TGTGCCAGCAGCCCCAGGGGGCGCGGAGCTTTCTTT. It yields the protein CASSPRGRGAFF.